The TCR beta chain under discussion was sequenced for a study of T cells in Graves' hyperthyroidism and ophthalmopathy. Overall study findings and caveats: Most thyroid clonotypes expanded above 0.001 appeared in blood too.

Subjects aged 18 to 65 presented with newly diagnosed hyperthyroidism of less than 2 months' duration. Ahead of any ophthalmopathy symptoms, the blood sample was obtained at the first diagnosis of hyperthyroidism. RNA transcripts gave rise to amplified TCR beta CDR3 regions. With the HTBI primer set, the TCR CDR3 went through a first round of RT-PCR. TCRdb fed the multiplex PCR reads into MiXCR, producing one record per CDR3 protein. The table records approximately 400,000 distinct CDR3 sequences, less than 20% of them present only once. This CDR3 has 13 residues. The germline V gene encodes CDR1 SSHAT and CDR2 FNYEAQ (reference sequence). A word on this clonotype: Its target is not known. Germline and junction disagree at one end, which may indicate a read error.

The J gene is TRBJ2-3, the V gene TRBV7-7, with D perhaps matching TRBD2 (5 bases). This clonotype originated in a woman between 18 and 30 years old with Graves' hyperthyroidism that later progressed to Graves' ophthalmopathy. Sequencing used blood. The CDR3 sequence: CASSSGLEDTQYF. CDR3 nucleotides: TGTGCTAGCAGCTCCGGACTCGAAGATACGCAGTATTTT.